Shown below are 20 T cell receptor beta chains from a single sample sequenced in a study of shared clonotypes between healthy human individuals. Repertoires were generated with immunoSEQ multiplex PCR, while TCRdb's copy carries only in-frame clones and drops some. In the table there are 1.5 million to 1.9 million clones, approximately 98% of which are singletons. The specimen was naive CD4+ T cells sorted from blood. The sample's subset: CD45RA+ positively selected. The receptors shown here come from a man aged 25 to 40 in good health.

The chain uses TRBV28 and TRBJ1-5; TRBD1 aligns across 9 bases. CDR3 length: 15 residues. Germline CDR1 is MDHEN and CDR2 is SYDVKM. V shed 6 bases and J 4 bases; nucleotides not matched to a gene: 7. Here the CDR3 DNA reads TGTGCCAGCAGCCGACAGGGGGGCCCAAATCAGCCCCAGCATTTT. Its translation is CASSRQGGPNQPQHF.

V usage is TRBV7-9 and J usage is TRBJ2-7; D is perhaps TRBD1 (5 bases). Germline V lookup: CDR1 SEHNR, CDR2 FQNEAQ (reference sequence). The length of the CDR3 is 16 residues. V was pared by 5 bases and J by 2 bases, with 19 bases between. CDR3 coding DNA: TGTGCCAGCAGCCCATGGACACTCCCCGTAACCTACGAGCAGTACTTC. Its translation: CASSPWTLPVTYEQYF.

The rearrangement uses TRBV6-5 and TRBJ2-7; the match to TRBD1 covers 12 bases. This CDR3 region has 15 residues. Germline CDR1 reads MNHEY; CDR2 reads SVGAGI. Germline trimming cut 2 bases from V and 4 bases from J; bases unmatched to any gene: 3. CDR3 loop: CASSYGTGGLYEQYF. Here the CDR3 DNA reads TGTGCCAGCAGTTACGGGACAGGGGGCTTGTACGAGCAGTACTTC.

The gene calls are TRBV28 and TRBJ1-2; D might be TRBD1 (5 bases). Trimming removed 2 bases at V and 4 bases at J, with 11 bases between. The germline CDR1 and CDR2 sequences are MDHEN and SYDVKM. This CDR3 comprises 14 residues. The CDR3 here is CASSLGSGFYGYTF. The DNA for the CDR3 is TGTGCCAGCAGTTTAGGATCAGGGTTCTATGGCTACACCTTC.

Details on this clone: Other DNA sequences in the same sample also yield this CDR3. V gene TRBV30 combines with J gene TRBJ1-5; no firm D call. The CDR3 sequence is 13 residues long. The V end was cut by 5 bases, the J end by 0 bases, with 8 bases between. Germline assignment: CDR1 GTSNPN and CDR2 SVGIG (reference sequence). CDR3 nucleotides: TGTGCCTGGGGACGTAATAGCAATCAGCCCCAGCATTTT. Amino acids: CAWGRNSNQPQHF. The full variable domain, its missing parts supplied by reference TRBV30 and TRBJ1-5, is SQTIHQWPATLVQPVGSPLSLECTVEGTSNPNLYWYRQAAGRGLQLLFYSVGIGQISSEVPQNLSASRPQDRQFILSSKKLLLSDSGFYLCAWGRNSNQPQHFGDGTRLSIL.

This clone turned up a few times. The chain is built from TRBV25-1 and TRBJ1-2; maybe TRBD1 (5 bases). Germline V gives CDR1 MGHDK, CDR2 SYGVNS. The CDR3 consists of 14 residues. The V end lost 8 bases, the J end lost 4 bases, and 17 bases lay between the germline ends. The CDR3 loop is CASAGLRDAYGYTF. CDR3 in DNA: TGTGCCAGCGCTGGTCTCAGGGATGCCTATGGCTACACCTTC.

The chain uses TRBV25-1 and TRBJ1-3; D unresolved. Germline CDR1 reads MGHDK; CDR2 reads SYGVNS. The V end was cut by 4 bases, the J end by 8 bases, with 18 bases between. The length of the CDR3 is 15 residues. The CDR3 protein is CASSATHGKADTIYF. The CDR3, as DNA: TGTGCCAGCAGTGCAACGCACGGGAAGGCGGACACCATATATTTT.

The CDR3 loop is CASSPSTFSGANVLTF. The CDR3 DNA follows: TGTGCCAGCAGCCCGTCGACCTTCTCTGGGGCCAACGTCCTGACTTTC. The rearrangement uses TRBV5-4 and TRBJ2-6, with no clear D. Trimming shortened V by 4 bases and J by 0 bases, and 11 bases separated the two germline ends. CDR1 and CDR2 from the germline V gene are SGHNT and YYREEE (reference sequence). CDR3 length equals 16 residues.

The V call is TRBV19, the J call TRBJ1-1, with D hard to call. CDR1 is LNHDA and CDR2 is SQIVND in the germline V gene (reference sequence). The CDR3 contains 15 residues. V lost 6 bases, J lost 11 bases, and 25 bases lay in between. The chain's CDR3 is CASRDPGQCTRLAFF. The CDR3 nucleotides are TGTGCCAGTAGGGATCCGGGCCAATGCACGAGGTTGGCTTTCTTT.

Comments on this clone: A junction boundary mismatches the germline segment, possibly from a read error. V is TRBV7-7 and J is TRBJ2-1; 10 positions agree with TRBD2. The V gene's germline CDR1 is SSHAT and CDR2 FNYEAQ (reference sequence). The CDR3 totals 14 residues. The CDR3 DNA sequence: TGTGCTAGCAGCTTTAGCGGGAGGTCGAATGAGCAGTTCTTC. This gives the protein CASSFSGRSNEQFF.

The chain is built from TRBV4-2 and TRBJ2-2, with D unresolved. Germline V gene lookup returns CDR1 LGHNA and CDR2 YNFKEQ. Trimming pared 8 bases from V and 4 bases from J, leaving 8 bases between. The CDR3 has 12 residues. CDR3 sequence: CASLGGTGELFF. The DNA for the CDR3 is TGTGCCAGCCTCGGCGGCACCGGGGAGCTGTTTTTT.

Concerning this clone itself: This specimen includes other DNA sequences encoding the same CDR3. CDR3 loop: CASSRDNSYEQYF. The CDR3 nucleotides are TGTGCCAGCAGTCGGGACAACTCCTACGAGCAGTACTTC. This chain uses TRBV2 with TRBJ2-7; TRBD1 might be the D (6 bases). The CDR3 runs 13 residues. Germline assignment: CDR1 SNHLY and CDR2 FYNNEI. Between the trimmed V and J ends, which lost 5 bases and 0 bases, there was a span of 8 bases. Together with reference TRBV2 and TRBJ2-7, the CDR3 gives the full variable domain: EPEVTQTPSHQVTQMGQEVILRCVPISNHLYFYWYRQILGQKVEFLVSFYNNEISEKSEIFDDQFSVERPDGSNFTLKIRSTKLEDSAMYFCASSRDNSYEQYFGPGTRLTVT.

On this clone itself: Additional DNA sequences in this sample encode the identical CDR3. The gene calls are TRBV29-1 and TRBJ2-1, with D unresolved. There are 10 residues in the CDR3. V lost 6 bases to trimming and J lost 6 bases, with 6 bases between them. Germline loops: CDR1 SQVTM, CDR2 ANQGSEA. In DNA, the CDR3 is TGCAGCGTCGGAGCCAATGAGCAGTTCTTC. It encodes CSVGANEQFF.

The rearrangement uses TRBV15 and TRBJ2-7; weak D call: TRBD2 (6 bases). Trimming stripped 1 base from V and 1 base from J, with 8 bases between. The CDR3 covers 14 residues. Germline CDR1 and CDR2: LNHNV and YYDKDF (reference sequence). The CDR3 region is CATSRGGTSYEQYF. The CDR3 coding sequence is TGTGCCACCAGCAGAGGGGGGACTTCCTACGAGCAGTACTTC.

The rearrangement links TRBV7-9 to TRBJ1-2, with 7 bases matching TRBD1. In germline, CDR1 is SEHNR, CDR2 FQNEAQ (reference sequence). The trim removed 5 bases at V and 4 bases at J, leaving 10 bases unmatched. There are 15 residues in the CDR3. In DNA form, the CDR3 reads TGTGCCAGCAGCCTTATCGTAGGGACAGTCTATGGCTACACCTTC. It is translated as CASSLIVGTVYGYTF.

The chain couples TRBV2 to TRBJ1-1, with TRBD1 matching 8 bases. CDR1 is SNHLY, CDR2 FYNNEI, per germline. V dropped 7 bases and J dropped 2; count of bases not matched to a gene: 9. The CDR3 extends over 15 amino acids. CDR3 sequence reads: CASTWDRPINTEAFF. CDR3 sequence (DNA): TGTGCCAGCACCTGGGACAGGCCTATTAACACTGAAGCTTTCTTT.

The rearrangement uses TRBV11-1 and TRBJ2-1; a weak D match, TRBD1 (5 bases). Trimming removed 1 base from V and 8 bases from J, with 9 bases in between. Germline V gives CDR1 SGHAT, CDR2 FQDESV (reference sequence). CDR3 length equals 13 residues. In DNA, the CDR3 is TGTGCCAGCAGCTTAGGACAGTCCCATGAGCAGTTCTTC. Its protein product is CASSLGQSHEQFF.

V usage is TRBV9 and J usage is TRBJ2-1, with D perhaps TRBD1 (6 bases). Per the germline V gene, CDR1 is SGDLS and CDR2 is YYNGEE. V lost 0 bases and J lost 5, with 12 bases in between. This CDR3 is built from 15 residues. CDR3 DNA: TGTGCCAGCAGCGTAGTGGGGGCGCCTCACAATGAGCAGTTCTTC. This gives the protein CASSVVGAPHNEQFF.

Written as DNA, the CDR3 is TGTGCCAGCAGCCCACTAGACAGTCTCTACAATGAGCAGTTCTTC. It is translated as CASSPLDSLYNEQFF. The chain recombines TRBV7-6 with TRBJ2-1; D might be TRBD1 or TRBD2, each matching 5 bases. Germline CDR1 SGHVS, CDR2 FNYEAQ. CDR3 length: 15 residues. Trimming left V 5 bases short and J 3 bases short, with 14 bases between.

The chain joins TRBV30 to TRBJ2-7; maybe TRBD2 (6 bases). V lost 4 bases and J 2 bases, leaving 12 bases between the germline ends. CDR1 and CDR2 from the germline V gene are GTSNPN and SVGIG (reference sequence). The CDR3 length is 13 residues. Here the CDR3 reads CAWKFREPYEQYF. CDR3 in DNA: TGTGCCTGGAAATTCCGGGAGCCCTACGAGCAGTACTTC. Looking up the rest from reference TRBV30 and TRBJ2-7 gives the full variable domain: SQTIHQWPATLVQPVGSPLSLECTVEGTSNPNLYWYRQAAGRGLQLLFYSVGIGQISSEVPQNLSASRPQDRQFILSSKKLLLSDSGFYLCAWKFREPYEQYFGPGTRLTVT.